This T cell receptor (beta chain) was found in a study of blood T cell repertoires in COVID-19. Cohort assignment relied on participant-reported clinical history. How the authors handled the data: Reference gene primer amplification gave estimated nucleated cell counts. Using immunoSEQ multiplex PCR, the repertoire was profiled, and TCRdb retains in-frame clones only, with some absent. The V and J calls and clone size were taken over from that table, and D and trimming were inferred from the DNA. The table includes 300,000 or so clones, about 90% detected once. This clone was counted between two and nine times. CDR1 and CDR2 from the germline V gene are SGDLS and YYNGEE. The CDR3 is 16 amino acids. Unmatched junction bases numbered 6, after V lost 0 bases and J lost 9 bases.

The origin of this receptor is a woman aged 25 to 39 who had recovered from COVID-19. This sequence joins TRBV9 and TRBJ1-6; TRBD1 matches 10 bases. The sample taken for sequencing was PBMCs or T cells enriched from blood (not recorded which). The DNA of the CDR3 is TGTGCCAGCAGCGTAGCTGAGGGGACAGGGGTTTCACCCCTCCACTTT. Translated, it gives CASSVAEGTGVSPLHF.